This T cell receptor beta chain stems from a study of cytomegalovirus exposure and HLA in healthy donors. With respect to this clone: The antigen remains unidentified.

CDR1 is ENHRY, CDR2 SYGVKD, per germline. Trimming removed 10 bases from V and 1 base from J, with 10 bases in between. The CDR3 length is 12 residues. Broader study findings: Researchers had no immune exposure information except CMV serostatus available. Confirmation in vitro established that a few CMV-associated chains were specific for CMV antigens. A prior analysis recorded that most TCR beta V segments were productive about 90% or about 30% of the time.

A multiplex PCR was run with 60 Vbeta primers and 13 Jbeta primers. Sequencing used immunoSEQ multiplex PCR; TCRdb keeps in-frame clones, though not all of them. Among almost 200,000 clones listed, roughly 77% were seen once. The material sequenced was PBMCs. The TCR comes from a male donor in good health and CMV-seropositive. The chain combines TRBV10-3 with TRBJ1-2, with D tentatively TRBD1 (5 bases). The CDR3 spells CATGDGNYGYTF. For the CDR3, the DNA is TGTGCCACGGGGGACGGTAACTATGGCTACACCTTC.